The clone carrying this T cell receptor beta chain has only a few counts. This entry belongs to a study of blood T cells in healthy people across ages. Trimming removed 5 bases from V and 4 bases from J; junction bases left unmatched: 8. CDR1 is DFQATT and CDR2 is SNEGSKA in the germline V gene (reference sequence). CDR3 length: 15 residues. The authors ran a second PCR of roughly 7 to 11 cycles using a sample-barcoded 5' primer and a J-beta primer mix. Each CDR3 protein is one row after TCRdb ran MiXCR on the 5' RACE reads. Here the sample spans some 640,000 distinct CDR3 sequences, about half being singletons.

The TCR comes from an older woman in good health. The chain recombines TRBV20-1 with TRBJ2-7; 13 nucleotides match TRBD2. The sample taken for sequencing was blood. CDR3 region: CSAVFSGLAGYEQYF. In DNA, the CDR3 is TGCAGTGCTGTGTTTTCGGGACTAGCGGGGTACGAGCAGTACTTC.